This entry is about one T cell receptor (beta chain). Its target antigen remains unknown. Base-call qualities are not available, and no considerably larger clone is one nucleotide away. These data belong to a study of Graves' ophthalmopathy and Graves' hyperthyroidism (dated by TCRdb to 2016 to 2019). The study in broad terms: Peripheral blood was collected before any treatment was given, at the time of initial diagnosis. The study used signatures of the TCR beta repertoire to tell Graves' ophthalmopathy apart from Graves' hyperthyroidism and to predict which patients would progress to ophthalmopathy. In total, some 140 blood samples were TCR-sequenced: some 43 ophthalmopathy, around 75 hyperthyroidism and some 17 hyperthyroidism-to-ophthalmopathy patients. To explore V-J signatures distinguishing ophthalmopathy from hyperthyroidism, a discovery set of about a hundred patients (roughly 45 ophthalmopathy, 55 to 60 stable hyperthyroidism) was enrolled. The independent validation cohort included 18 hyperthyroidism patients plus 17 patients who later progressed from hyperthyroidism to ophthalmopathy. In six hyperthyroidism patients, T-cell repertoires of thyroid tissue and blood were compared. Following sampling, methimazole starting at 30 mg daily was administered to hyperthyroidism patients, and high-dose intravenous methylprednisolone was administered to ophthalmopathy patients. For training and testing, the 100 patients in the discovery cohort were randomly divided in a 7:3 ratio.

Here V drops 2 bases and J drops 4 bases, and the junction holds 6 bases not matched to any gene. CDR1 is given as MNHEY and CDR2 as SVGAGI, both from the germline V gene. The CDR3 starts with the cysteine, ends with the phenylalanine, and has 17 residues. The sequence is cut down to CDR3 DNA, 51 bases in frame from base 1. General findings and caveats noted by the study authors: In cross-validation, the 13-signature model distinguished ophthalmopathy from stable hyperthyroidism with approximately 90% sensitivity and about 81% specificity, while in the test set the corresponding values were about 80% and 75%. In validation, the model predicted ophthalmopathy progression with more than 55% sensitivity and roughly 72% specificity; roughly 12 predicted patients were CT-confirmed with GO in a median of approximately six months. Most expanded thyroid clonotypes with a frequency above 0.001 also appeared in blood, which suggests that blood repertoires may reflect the immune response in the thyroid. Sample size was not statistically predetermined, and group allocation was not concealed from the investigators.

For repertoire sequencing, the TCR beta CDR3 regions were amplified from RNA transcripts. HTBI primers and the Qiagen OneStep RT-PCR kit were used in a first-round RT-PCR, which was followed by a second-round multiplex PCR, size selection and purification. Sequencing of the libraries was carried out on an Illumina HiSeq2000 in paired-end mode with 100 bp reads. Per the original workflow: SOAPnuke was used to process the reads, throwing out any read that had adapters, had uncalled bases, had a mean Phred below 15, or lacked an exact constant-primer or identifier match. COPE v1.2.5 was used to merge high-quality paired reads. Each unique nucleotide sequence was treated as a clonotype, and MiTCR v1.1 was used to align the clonotypes to the IMGT TRB V, D and J references. Only V-J combinations with frequency above 0.0001 were analysed, covering around 99% of repertoires. A TCR clonal expansion and chaos score per V-J combination was defined as the ratio of F50 clonal expansion to chaos observed in the TCRdist matrix. Welch's t-statistics and random forest were used to reduce the features to about 12 V-J combinations, which were then used as input to a naive Bayes classifier. Thyroid-blood repertoire similarity was quantified with the Morisita-Horn index. The public reads were run again by TCRdb, first through fastp at Q25 and then through MiXCR, and only productive beta chains were kept. Every distinct CDR3 protein forms one entry, paired with its most common genes and DNA. It is TCRdb's table, rather than the study itself, that gives the V and J calls and clone size. The sample includes about 390,000 distinct CDR3 sequences, with just over 15% observed a single time. About 7% of the sample is in the top ten clones.

A patient counted as having stable hyperthyroidism if there was no progression to ophthalmopathy within 18 months of follow-up. Hyperthyroidism patients were newly diagnosed, with disease duration under 2 months, and aged 18 to 65 years. Patients with other autoimmune diseases, uncontrolled infections, pregnancy or lactation were excluded from the study. Clinical symptoms, serum thyroxine, TRAb, thyroid ultrasound and orbital computed tomography were used for diagnosis. Using Ficoll-Paque density gradient centrifugation, PBMCs were isolated from 8.5 to 10 ml of fresh peripheral blood. Total RNA was extracted with Trizol reagent and quality-checked on an Agilent 2100 Bioanalyzer.

This chain joins TRBV6-5 to TRBJ2-2, with TRBD2 matching 11 junction bases. Material: peripheral blood. The sequence derives from a woman aged 18 to 35 with stable Graves' hyperthyroidism. Donor details come from another sample of the same person, matched by shared clones. The sequenced DNA is TGTGCCAGCAGTTACGGTCTAGCGGGGGGTCCCACCGGGGAGCTGTTTTTT. Its translation reads: CASSYGLAGGPTGELFF.